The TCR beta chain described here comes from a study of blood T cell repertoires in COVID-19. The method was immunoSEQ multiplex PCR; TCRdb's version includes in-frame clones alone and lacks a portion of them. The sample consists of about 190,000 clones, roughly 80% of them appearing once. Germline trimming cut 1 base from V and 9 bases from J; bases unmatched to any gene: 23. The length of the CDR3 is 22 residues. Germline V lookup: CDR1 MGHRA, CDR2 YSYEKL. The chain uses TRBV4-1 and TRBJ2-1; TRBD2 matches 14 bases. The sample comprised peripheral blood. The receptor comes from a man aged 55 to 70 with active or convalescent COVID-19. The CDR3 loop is CASSQGSAAKTSGRAYVSEQFF. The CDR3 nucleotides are TGCGCCAGCAGCCAAGGATCCGCGGCCAAGACTAGCGGGAGGGCCTATGTCAGTGAGCAGTTCTTC.